The 28 T cell receptor beta chains below all came from one sample that was sequenced in a study of T-cell reconstitution after alpha-beta-depleted transplantation in children. The library targeted TCRbeta and was prepared with unique molecular identifiers. Each CDR3 protein is one row after TCRdb ran MiXCR on the PCR reads. The table lists about 410,000 distinct CDR3 sequences, around 20% of them singletons. Sequences were derived from PBMCs from the stem cell graft donor, sampled from the stem cell graft. These receptors came from a human donor who donated a stem cell graft to a child with acute myeloid leukemia.

Many counts were recorded for this clonotype. The rearrangement links TRBV29-1 to TRBJ2-1, with 10 bases aligning to TRBD2. Germline V gene data show CDR1 as SQVTM and CDR2 as ANQGSEA. J lost 5 bases, V lost 3 bases, and 13 bases had no gene match. The length of the CDR3 is 17 residues. CDR3 loop: CSVDGLAGVLSDNEQFF. In DNA, the CDR3 is TGCAGCGTTGACGGGCTAGCGGGAGTCCTTAGCGACAATGAGCAGTTCTTC.

The J gene is TRBJ2-7, the V gene TRBV7-8; unclear D gene. Deletions cut 3 bases from V and 2 bases from J, with 5 bases between. CDR1 and CDR2 (germline): SGHVS, FQNEAQ. The CDR3 runs 12 residues. CDR3 residues: CASSFRTYEQYF. For the CDR3, the DNA is TGTGCCAGCAGCTTCAGAACCTACGAGCAGTACTTC.

This clonotype came up many times. V and J are TRBV7-2 and TRBJ2-7; 11 positions match TRBD2. J lost 0 bases, V lost 3 bases, and 4 bases had no gene match. Germline CDR1 SGHTA, CDR2 FQGNSA. The CDR3 extends over 16 amino acids. Here the CDR3 reads CASSLLAGGYSYEQYF. The CDR3 DNA reads TGTGCCAGCAGCTTGTTAGCGGGAGGGTACTCCTACGAGCAGTACTTC.

The CDR3 protein is CASSFHRGLAGGYLSYEQYF. The CDR3, as DNA: TGTGCCAGCAGTTTTCACAGGGGGCTAGCGGGAGGATATCTGTCCTACGAGCAGTACTTC. The gene calls are TRBV6-2 or TRBV6-3 and TRBJ2-7, with 11 bases matching TRBD2. The germline V gene has CDR1 MNHEY and CDR2 SVGEGT. V shed 4 bases and J 1 base; nucleotides not matched to a gene: 18. This CDR3 has 20 residues.

The J gene is TRBJ2-7, the V gene TRBV7-8; 10 bases are shared with TRBD1. CDR1 and CDR2 from the germline V gene are SGHVS and FQNEAQ. The junction had 6 bases not matched to a gene; V was cut back by 5 bases and J by 2 bases. There are 15 residues in the CDR3. The CDR3 region has the DNA TGTGCCAGCAGCCCCCGGACAGGGGGTCCCTACGAGCAGTACTTC. Translated: CASSPRTGGPYEQYF. Supplemented by reference TRBV7-8 and TRBJ2-7, the full variable domain reads GAGVSQSPRYKVAKRGQDVALRCDPISGHVSLFWYQQALGQGPEFLTYFQNEAQLDKSGLPSDRFFAERPEGSVSTLKIQRTQQEDSAVYLCASSPRTGGPYEQYFGPGTRLTVT.

This chain uses TRBV27 with TRBJ1-1; 8 nucleotides line up with TRBD1. Losses at the gene ends were 0 bases for V and 3 bases for J; bases not matched to a gene: 6. The CDR3 has 16 amino acids. Germline V gene sequence: CDR1 MNHEY, CDR2 SMNVEV (reference sequence). The CDR3 sequence is CASSLSTGGGDTEAFF. Here the CDR3 DNA reads TGTGCCAGCAGTTTATCTACAGGGGGGGGCGACACTGAAGCTTTCTTT.

As to this clonotype: With a much larger clone just one base away, this may be a read error. The gene calls are TRBV20-1 and TRBJ2-5, with 13 bases identical to TRBD2. CDR1 is DFQATT, CDR2 SNEGSKA, per germline (reference sequence). The ends lost 8 bases at V and 5 bases at J; junction bases unmatched: 11. The CDR3 contains 15 residues. The DNA of the CDR3 is TGCAGTCCTATCGGACTAGCGGGAGTTAAGGAGACCCAGTACTTC. Translation gives CSPIGLAGVKETQYF.

This clonotype was detected a few times. The chain couples TRBV15 to TRBJ2-1; D gene uncertain. The CDR3 totals 18 residues. From germline, CDR1 is LNHNV and CDR2 YYDKDF (reference sequence). Trimming removed 1 base at V and 0 bases at J, with 16 bases between. The CDR3, as DNA: TGTGCCACCAGCAGAGTTCCCGGCCCGTTTGGCTCCTACAATGAGCAGTTCTTC. Its translation: CATSRVPGPFGSYNEQFF.

In this sample, this clonotype turned up a few times. The genes are TRBV25-1 and TRBJ1-4; possible D gene TRBD1, 5 bases. The germline V gene has CDR1 MGHDK and CDR2 SYGVNS. The V and J ends lost 6 bases and 2 bases respectively, with 16 bases between them. CDR3 length equals 16 residues. For the CDR3, the DNA is TGTGCCAGCAGCCTTCCCGGTGGGGGGACTAATGAAAAACTGTTTTTT. This translates into CASSLPGGGTNEKLFF. Together with reference TRBV25-1 and TRBJ1-4, the CDR3 gives the full variable domain: EADIYQTPRYLVIGTGKKITLECSQTMGHDKMYWYQQDPGMELHLIHYSYGVNSTEKGDLSSESTVSRIRTEHFPLTLESARPSHTSQYLCASSLPGGGTNEKLFFGSGTQLSVL.

This clonotype came up a few times. This rearrangement joins TRBV29-1 to TRBJ2-5; D is unresolved. Germline-derived CDR1 and CDR2 are SQVTM and ANQGSEA. The CDR3 consists of 12 residues. Trimming cost V 7 bases and J 5 bases, with 14 bases left between them. Here the CDR3 DNA reads TGCAGCGCGGACCTCTTGGGGGAGACCCAGTACTTC. Its translation is CSADLLGETQYF.

This clonotype has just a few counts. This sequence joins TRBV12-3 or TRBV12-4 and TRBJ2-7; 8 bases match TRBD1. The CDR3 is 15 amino acids. The V and J ends lost 7 bases and 5 bases, in that order; junction bases with no gene match: 13. The CDR3 protein is CASTEQGGIVDEQYF. The CDR3, as DNA: TGTGCCAGCACCGAACAGGGGGGTATCGTTGACGAGCAGTACTTC.

There are many counts of this clonotype. This chain joins TRBV5-1 and TRBJ2-6, with D unresolved. The CDR3 consists of 14 residues. Germline loops: CDR1 SGHRS, CDR2 YFSETQ. V lost 2 bases to trimming and J lost 0 bases, with 3 bases between them. CDR3 coding DNA: TGCGCCAGCAGCTTTGCCTCTGGGGCCAACGTCCTGACTTTC. This gives the protein CASSFASGANVLTF.

This clonotype was found many times. The V call is TRBV6-5, the J call TRBJ2-7; 11 bases are shared with TRBD2. CDR1 MNHEY and CDR2 SVGAGI come from the germline V gene. The CDR3 spans 19 residues. The ends lost 2 bases at V and 5 bases at J; junction bases unmatched: 17. DNA for the CDR3: TGTGCCAGCAGTTACCAGAAGGGACTAGCGGCCAGTCAGGGCGACGAGCAGTACTTC. Protein: CASSYQKGLAASQGDEQYF.

This clonotype was seen a handful of times. This chain connects TRBV15 to TRBJ2-7; D gene unclear. Trimming took 0 bases from V and 6 from J, leaving 15 bases between them. This CDR3 region has 15 residues. Germline V gene sequence: CDR1 LNHNV, CDR2 YYDKDF (reference sequence). The CDR3 here is CATSREGDPVGEQYF. The CDR3 DNA reads as TGTGCCACCAGCAGAGAAGGCGATCCAGTGGGCGAGCAGTACTTC.

The V gene is TRBV7-6, the J gene TRBJ1-5; D call uncertain. Germline values: CDR1 SGHVS, CDR2 FNYEAQ. Trimming stripped 5 bases from V and 0 bases from J, with 11 bases between. CDR3 length equals 15 residues. CDR3 nucleotide sequence: TGTGCCAGCAGCCCAGAGGGAAATAGCAATCAGCCCCAGCATTTT. It translates to CASSPEGNSNQPQHF.

Ten or more counts support this clonotype. In nucleotides, the CDR3 is TGTGCCAGCAGTTCCGACGGGAACACTGAAGCTTTCTTT. It codes for CASSSDGNTEAFF. The genes are TRBV12-3 or TRBV12-4 and TRBJ1-1, with D hard to call. V lost 4 bases and J 1 base, leaving 7 bases between the germline ends. There are 13 residues in the CDR3.

The rearrangement uses TRBV20-1 and TRBJ2-7; possibly TRBD1 or TRBD2 for D (6 bases each). The CDR3 is 13 amino acids. Germline values: CDR1 DFQATT, CDR2 SNEGSKA (reference sequence). CDR3 sequence (DNA): TGCAGCGGCCCTGGGCCGGGGGCATCCGAGCAGTACTTC. It encodes CSGPGPGASEQYF.

This clonotype was observed at least ten times. The chain uses TRBV7-2 and TRBJ2-7, with 12 positions matching TRBD2. Germline V CDR1 and CDR2: SGHTA, FQGNSA. V shed 1 base, J shed 4 bases, and the junction held 2 bases outside the gene matches. The CDR3 contains 15 residues. Here the CDR3 reads CASSLVTSGSYEQYF. Written as DNA, the CDR3 is TGTGCCAGCAGCTTAGTGACTAGCGGGAGTTACGAGCAGTACTTC.

This clonotype has at least ten counts. The chain has TRBV20-1 and TRBJ2-2; D ambiguous. V lost 0 bases and J 3 bases, leaving 14 bases between the germline ends. Germline assignment: CDR1 DFQATT and CDR2 SNEGSKA (reference sequence). This CDR3 is 16 amino acids long. The CDR3 here is CSARDRASPHTGELFF. As DNA, the CDR3 is TGCAGTGCTAGAGATCGGGCTAGTCCCCACACCGGGGAGCTGTTTTTT.

This clonotype appeared a few times. The genes are TRBV5-1 and TRBJ2-2; 7 bases map to TRBD1. The CDR3 totals 15 residues. Germline CDR1 is SGHRS and CDR2 is YFSETQ. The V segment lost 4 bases and the J segment 1 base; nucleotides outside the gene matches: 4. CDR3 residues: CASSPRTGNTGELFF. Here the CDR3 DNA reads TGCGCCAGCAGCCCCCGGACAGGGAACACCGGGGAGCTGTTTTTT.

The gene calls are TRBV5-1 and TRBJ2-5; D is perhaps TRBD1 or TRBD2 (5 bases each). The CDR3 is 15 residues long. In germline, CDR1 is SGHRS, CDR2 YFSETQ. Trimming took off 0 bases at V and 2 bases at J, with 11 bases between the two ends. In DNA, the CDR3 is TGCGCCAGCAGCTTGGCCGGGGCCCTACAAGAGACCCAGTACTTC. This encodes CASSLAGALQETQYF.

The chain uses TRBV5-1 and TRBJ2-3; D is uncertain. V lost 7 bases, J lost 1 base, and 16 bases lay in between. Germline V gene lookup returns CDR1 SGHRS and CDR2 YFSETQ. The CDR3 has 15 amino acids. The CDR3, as DNA: TGCGCCAGCTCTTCCTCAGCGCCTGGCACAGATACGCAGTATTTT. Translating gives CASSSSAPGTDTQYF.

Regarding this clonotype: At one end, the junction sequence differs from germline, possibly due to a read error. This sequence joins TRBV15 and TRBJ2-7; 7 nucleotides line up with TRBD2. This CDR3 spans 15 amino acids. Germline assignment: CDR1 LNHNV and CDR2 YYDKDF (reference sequence). The CDR3 loop reads CATSRASGSSYERYF. In nucleotides, the CDR3 is TGTGCCACCAGCAGAGCTAGCGGAAGCTCCTACGAGCGGTACTTC.

Only a few counts were recorded for this clonotype. The chain is built from TRBV27 and TRBJ2-7, with 8 bases fitting TRBD1. The CDR3 runs to 14 residues. The germline V gene has CDR1 MNHEY and CDR2 SMNVEV (reference sequence). The trim removed 6 bases at V and 6 bases at J, leaving 10 bases unmatched. The CDR3 bases are TGTGCCAGCAGACTTCTCCGGGACAGGCGCGAGCAGTACTTC. Amino acid sequence: CASRLLRDRREQYF.

In this sample, this clonotype turned up many times. The chain recombines TRBV20-1 with TRBJ1-2, with 10 bases aligning to TRBD1. V dropped 6 bases and J dropped 7; count of bases not matched to a gene: 2. The CDR3 extends over 11 amino acids. The germline gives CDR1 DFQATT, CDR2 SNEGSKA (reference sequence). The CDR3 DNA sequence: TGCAGTGCGGACAGGGGGTTTGGCTACACCTTC. This encodes CSADRGFGYTF.

This clonotype turned up a few times. The genes are TRBV7-2 and TRBJ1-1; 9 positions match TRBD1. Germline CDR1 reads SGHTA; CDR2 reads FQGNSA. With V trimmed by 5 bases and J by 1 base, 8 bases remained unmatched. CDR3 size: 16 residues. CDR3 in DNA: TGTGCCAGCAGCGCACAAGGACAGGGGAAGAACACTGAAGCTTTCTTT. Protein: CASSAQGQGKNTEAFF.

This clonotype was recorded a few times. The rearrangement uses TRBV20-1 and TRBJ1-2; 12 bases agree with TRBD1. The germline V gene encodes CDR1 DFQATT and CDR2 SNEGSKA (reference sequence). This CDR3 is 16 amino acids long. The V segment lost 5 bases and the J segment 2 bases; nucleotides outside the gene matches: 9. Here the CDR3 DNA reads TGCAGTGCTTCCGGGACAGGGGGCGCTTCAAACTATGGCTACACCTTC. Translation gives CSASGTGGASNYGYTF.

The DNA for the CDR3 is TGTGCCAGCAGCTTACAAGGGACTAGCGGGAAGGGGGGTGAGCAGTTCTTC. Translated: CASSLQGTSGKGGEQFF. The rearrangement links TRBV7-2 to TRBJ2-1; TRBD2 matches at 13 bases. The CDR3 has 17 residues. V shed 2 bases and J 9 bases; nucleotides not matched to a gene: 10. CDR1 is SGHTA, CDR2 FQGNSA, per germline.